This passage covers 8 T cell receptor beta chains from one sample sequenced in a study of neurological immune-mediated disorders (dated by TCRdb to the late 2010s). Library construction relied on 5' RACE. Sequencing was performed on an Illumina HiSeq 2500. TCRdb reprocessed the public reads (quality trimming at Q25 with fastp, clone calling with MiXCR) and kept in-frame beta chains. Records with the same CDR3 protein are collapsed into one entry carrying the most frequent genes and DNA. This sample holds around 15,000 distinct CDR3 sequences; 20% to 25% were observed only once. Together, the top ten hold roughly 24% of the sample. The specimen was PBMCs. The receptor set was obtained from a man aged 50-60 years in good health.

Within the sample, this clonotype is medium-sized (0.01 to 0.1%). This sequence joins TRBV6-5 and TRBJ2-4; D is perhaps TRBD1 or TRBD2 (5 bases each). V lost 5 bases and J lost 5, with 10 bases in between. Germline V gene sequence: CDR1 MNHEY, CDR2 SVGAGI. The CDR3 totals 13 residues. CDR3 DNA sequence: TGTGCCAGCAGTAGGGACGGCCAAAACATTCAGTACTTC. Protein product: CASSRDGQNIQYF.

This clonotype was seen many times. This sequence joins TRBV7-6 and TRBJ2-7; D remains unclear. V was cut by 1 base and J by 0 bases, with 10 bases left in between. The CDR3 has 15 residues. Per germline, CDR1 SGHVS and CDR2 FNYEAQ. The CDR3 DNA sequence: TGTGCCAGCAGCTTAGGGTCAGAGTTCTCCTACGAGCAGTACTTC. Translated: CASSLGSEFSYEQYF. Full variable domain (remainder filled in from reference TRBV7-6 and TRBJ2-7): GAGVSQSPRYKVTKRGQDVALRCDPISGHVSLYWYRQALGQGPEFLTYFNYEAQQDKSGLPNDRFSAERPEGSISTLTIQRTEQRDSAMYRCASSLGSEFSYEQYFGPGTRLTVT.

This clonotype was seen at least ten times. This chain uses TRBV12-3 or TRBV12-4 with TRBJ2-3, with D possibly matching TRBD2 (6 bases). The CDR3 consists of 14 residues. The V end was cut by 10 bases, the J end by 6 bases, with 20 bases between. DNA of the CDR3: TGTGCCACCACTTGGGGCGGGACGGATGATACGCAGTATTTT. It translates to CATTWGGTDDTQYF.

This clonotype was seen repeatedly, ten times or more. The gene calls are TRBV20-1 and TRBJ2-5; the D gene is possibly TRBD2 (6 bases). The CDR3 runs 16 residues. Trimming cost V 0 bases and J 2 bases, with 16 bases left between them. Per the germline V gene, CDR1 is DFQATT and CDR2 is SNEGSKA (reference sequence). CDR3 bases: TGCAGTGCTAGAGATACGGGGGACGCACTGCAAGAGACCCAGTACTTC. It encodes CSARDTGDALQETQYF.

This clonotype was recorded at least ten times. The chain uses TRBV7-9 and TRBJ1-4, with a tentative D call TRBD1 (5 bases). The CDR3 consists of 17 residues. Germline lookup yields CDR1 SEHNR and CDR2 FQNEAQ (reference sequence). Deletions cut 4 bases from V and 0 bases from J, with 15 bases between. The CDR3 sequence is CASSSPTGTPTNEKLFF. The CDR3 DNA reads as TGTGCCAGCAGCTCCCCCACAGGCACCCCAACTAATGAAAAACTGTTTTTT.

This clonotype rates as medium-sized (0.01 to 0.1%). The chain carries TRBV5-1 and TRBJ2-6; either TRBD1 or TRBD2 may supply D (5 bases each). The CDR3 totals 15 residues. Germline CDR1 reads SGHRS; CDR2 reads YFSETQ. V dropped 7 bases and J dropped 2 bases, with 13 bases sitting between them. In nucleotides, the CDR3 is TGCGCCAGCCACAGAGGGGCACCTGGGGCCAACGTCCTGACTTTC. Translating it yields CASHRGAPGANVLTF.

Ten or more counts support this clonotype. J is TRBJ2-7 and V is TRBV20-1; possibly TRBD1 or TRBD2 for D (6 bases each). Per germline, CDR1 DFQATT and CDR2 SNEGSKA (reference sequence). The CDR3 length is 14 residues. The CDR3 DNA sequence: TGCAGCGGTAAGGGGGGCACTGCCTCCTACGAGCAGTACTTC. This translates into CSGKGGTASYEQYF.

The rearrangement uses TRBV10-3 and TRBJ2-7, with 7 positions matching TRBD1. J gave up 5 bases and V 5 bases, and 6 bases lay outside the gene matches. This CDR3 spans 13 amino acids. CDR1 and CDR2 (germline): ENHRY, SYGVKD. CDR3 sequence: CAISRTGLDEQYF. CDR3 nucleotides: TGTGCCATCAGTAGGACAGGTCTGGACGAGCAGTACTTC.